This TCR beta chain was obtained from a study of blood T cell repertoires in COVID-19. Study summary: Material from acute and convalescent COVID-19 was sourced from the United States, Italy and Spain. PBMCs, B-cell-depleted T cells, or T cells provided the cDNA or gDNA that made up the material.

Per the original methods: Using reference gene primer amplification, nucleated cell counts were estimated. Profiling relied on immunoSEQ multiplex PCR, and the TCRdb table lists in-frame clones only, not all of them. That table furnishes V, J and clone size, whereas the DNA furnished D and trimming. The sample has roughly 55,000 clones, approximately 86% seen once. Germline V gene sequence: CDR1 SQVTM, CDR2 ANQGSEA. Losses at the gene ends were 5 bases for V and 7 bases for J; bases not matched to a gene: 5. The CDR3 spans 13 residues. The chain joins TRBV29-1 to TRBJ1-4, with TRBD1 matching 9 bases. The receptor's source is a man between 65 and 85 years old with active COVID-19. Sequenced sample: peripheral blood. CDR3 DNA sequence: TGCAGCGTTCGGACAGGGGTGATTGAAAAACTGTTTTTT. Amino acid sequence: CSVRTGVIEKLFF.